The subject of this entry is one TCR beta chain. The antigen remains undetermined. This sample stems from a study of radiation and T cells in renal cell carcinoma. Overall study context: Nephrectomy followed 15 Gy stereotactic body radiation by 4 weeks.

General study results and limits: Baseline intratumoral clonotype presence is unknown without pretreatment biopsies. In blood, top tumor clones expanded by 2 weeks, shrinking by 4.

Only in-frame clones appear in the TCRdb table, and some are missing; sequencing was by immunoSEQ multiplex PCR. Counted here are 150,000 or so clones, 88% occurring once; the ten biggest clones make up around 13%. Germline V gene data show CDR1 as LGHNA and CDR2 as YSLEER. The CDR3 spans 16 residues. The trim removed 4 bases at V and 5 bases at J, leaving 11 bases unmatched. Noted time point: baseline pretreatment blood. Treatment given: 15 Gy SBRT to primary tumor, nephrectomy 4 weeks later. Serial blood draws occurred at baseline and 2 and 4 weeks post-SBRT. The sequence was collected from a woman aged 45 to 65 with renal cell carcinoma. Sample: blood, taken from a patient whose treatment included radiotherapy and nephrectomy. The rearrangement joins TRBV4-3 to TRBJ2-3; TRBD2 agrees at 8 bases. CDR3 sequence reads: CASSRSSGGPEDTQYF. CDR3 DNA sequence: TGCGCCAGCAGCCGATCTTCGGGGGGGCCTGAAGATACGCAGTATTTT.